The 23 T cell receptor beta chains given below trace back to one sample, sequenced in a study of blood T cell repertoires in COVID-19. Only in-frame clones appear in the TCRdb table, and some are missing; sequencing was by immunoSEQ multiplex PCR. The sample consists of roughly 230,000 clones, around nine tenths of them appearing once. Sequencing used PBMCs or T cells enriched from blood (not recorded which). These receptors were collected from a man aged 25-45 years in a cohort exposed to, infected with or recovered from COVID-19 (not recorded which).

The V gene is TRBV18, the J gene TRBJ2-7, with D possibly matching TRBD1 (6 bases). This CDR3 has 16 residues. CDR1 is KGHSH, CDR2 LQKENI, per germline. V shed 3 bases and J shed 2 bases, with 17 bases lying between them. CDR3 sequence: CASSPEGQPDTYEQYF. Here the CDR3 DNA reads TGTGCCAGCTCACCGGAAGGACAGCCAGATACCTACGAGCAGTACTTC.

The gene calls are TRBV2 and TRBJ1-2; D remains unclear. Germline CDR1 is SNHLY and CDR2 is FYNNEI. Trimming pared 3 bases from V and 8 bases from J, leaving 16 bases between. This CDR3 has 14 residues. The DNA of the CDR3 is TGTGCCAGCAGTGAGCGGAAACAGACTAGCGGCTACACCTTC. As protein: CASSERKQTSGYTF.

This rearrangement joins TRBV11-2 to TRBJ1-3; perhaps TRBD1 as D (6 bases). CDR1 is SGHAT and CDR2 is FQNNGV in the germline V gene. The CDR3 extends over 17 amino acids. Trimming left V 4 bases short and J 8 bases short, with 24 bases between. In DNA form, the CDR3 reads TGTGCCAGCAGCTCCATCCTGGACAGCCCCAAAGAGGACACCATATATTTT. Translated: CASSSILDSPKEDTIYF.

The genes are TRBV5-1 and TRBJ1-2; perhaps TRBD1 as D (5 bases). The CDR3 length is 13 residues. Looked up from germline, CDR1 is SGHRS and CDR2 is YFSETQ. Trimming took 4 bases from V and 5 from J, leaving 12 bases between them. CDR3 nucleotide sequence: TGCGCCAGCAGCCGGGACGGAGGGTATGGCTACACCTTC. Its protein product is CASSRDGGYGYTF. Supplemented by reference TRBV5-1 and TRBJ1-2, the full variable domain reads KAGVTQTPRYLIKTRGQQVTLSCSPISGHRSVSWYQQTPGQGLQFLFEYFSETQRNKGNFPGRFSGRQFSNSRSEMNVSTLELGDSALYLCASSRDGGYGYTFGSGTRLTVV.

This chain uses TRBV4-1 with TRBJ2-7; 12 nucleotides match TRBD2. Germline values: CDR1 MGHRA, CDR2 YSYEKL. Trimming at V came to 3 bases and at J to 5 bases, leaving 14 bases not matched to a gene. The CDR3 sequence is 18 residues long. The CDR3 nucleotides are TGCGCCAGCAGCCACACGACTAGCGGGAGAGGGTTTTCGGACGAGCAGTACTTC. Encoded protein: CASSHTTSGRGFSDEQYF.

This chain joins TRBV6-5 and TRBJ1-5; 7 nucleotides line up with TRBD1. This CDR3 region has 15 residues. Germline lookup yields CDR1 MNHEY and CDR2 SVGAGI. The V segment lost 6 bases and the J segment 4 bases; nucleotides outside the gene matches: 9. CDR3 DNA sequence: TGTGCCAGCAGAAGGGACAGTACGTGGAATCAGCCCCAGCATTTT. Translating gives CASRRDSTWNQPQHF.

In nucleotides, the CDR3 is TGTGCCAGCAGTCCTAGCGGGAGGGCCACCTACGAGCAGTACTTC. Its translation is CASSPSGRATYEQYF. The J gene is TRBJ2-7, the V gene TRBV7-2, with 12 bases matching TRBD2. V was clipped by 6 bases and J by 2 bases; unmatched bases: 5. CDR3 length equals 15 residues. Germline CDR1 SGHTA, CDR2 FQGNSA.

This chain connects TRBV20-1 to TRBJ2-7; 8 bases agree with TRBD2. Germline values: CDR1 DFQATT, CDR2 SNEGSKA (reference sequence). V gave up 3 bases and J gave up 2 bases; unmatched junction bases: 3. The CDR3 loop spans 13 amino acids. The CDR3 here is CSASGSGTYEQYF. CDR3 coding DNA: TGCAGTGCTAGTGGTAGCGGGACCTACGAGCAGTACTTC.

This clone was seen a single time. The rearrangement uses TRBV2 and TRBJ2-3; 8 bases are a match to TRBD2. Germline-derived CDR1 and CDR2 are SNHLY and FYNNEI. The CDR3 consists of 16 residues. The J segment lost 0 bases and the V segment lost 5 bases, leaving 7 bases of the junction unmatched. The DNA for the CDR3 is TGTGCCAGCAGTAAATTTAGCGGGACTAGCACAGATACGCAGTATTTT. Its translation is CASSKFSGTSTDTQYF.

The chain couples TRBV4-1 to TRBJ1-2; perhaps TRBD1 as D (5 bases). CDR1 MGHRA and CDR2 YSYEKL come from the germline V gene. V lost 1 base to trimming and J lost 4 bases, with 16 bases between them. CDR3 length equals 16 residues. The CDR3 DNA follows: TGCGCCAGCAGCCAAGGACTCGCAAGGGGTAGCTATGGCTACACCTTC. It is translated as CASSQGLARGSYGYTF.

There are a few counts of this clone. The chain is built from TRBV21-1 and TRBJ2-1; TRBD1, the table's D call, was not compared with the DNA. TRBV21-1 is listed as a pseudogene. The CDR3 extends over 17 amino acids. DNA of the CDR3: TGTGCCAGCAGCTCCCGACGAGGGGGCACATCCTACAATGAGCAGTTCTTC. This translates into CASSSRRGGTSYNEQFF.

This clone was detected a few times. The chain uses TRBV7-9 and TRBJ2-5, with TRBD2 matching 10 bases. This CDR3 spans 15 amino acids. The germline CDR1 and CDR2 sequences are SEHNR and FQNEAQ (reference sequence). V shed 5 bases and J 4 bases; nucleotides not matched to a gene: 7. CDR3 coding DNA: TGTGCCAGCAGCAAAAGCGGGAGGGAATCAGAGACCCAGTACTTC. This sequence encodes CASSKSGRESETQYF.

The chain combines TRBV4-1 with TRBJ1-3; tentative D call: TRBD1 (5 bases). The V gene lost 3 bases and the J gene lost 4 bases, with 28 bases spanning the gap. Looked up from germline, CDR1 is MGHRA and CDR2 is YSYEKL. CDR3 length: 20 residues. This CDR3 reads CASSHVPGRTTTSGGNTIYF. DNA of the CDR3: TGCGCCAGCAGCCACGTACCGGGACGGACTACTACTTCGGGGGGAAACACCATATATTTT.

The V gene is TRBV19, the J gene TRBJ1-4, with D unresolved. V was shortened by 5 bases and J by 8 bases, with 15 bases between the two germline ends. The CDR3 consists of 14 residues. Germline assignment: CDR1 LNHDA and CDR2 SQIVND (reference sequence). DNA for the CDR3: TGTGCCAGTAGTGAGGCCGGCGGAGACGAAAAACTGTTTTTT. This gives the protein CASSEAGGDEKLFF.

The chain couples TRBV19 to TRBJ2-1; D may be TRBD2 (6 bases). Trimming removed 1 base at V and 4 bases at J, with 17 bases between. CDR1 and CDR2 (germline): LNHDA, SQIVND (reference sequence). The length of the CDR3 is 17 residues. The CDR3 protein is CASSIGPGLRTYNEQFF. In nucleotides, the CDR3 is TGTGCCAGTAGTATAGGCCCGGGACTCCGGACTTACAATGAGCAGTTCTTC. Looking up the rest from reference TRBV19 and TRBJ2-1 gives the full variable domain: DGGITQSPKYLFRKEGQNVTLSCEQNLNHDAMYWYRQDPGQGLRLIYYSQIVNDFQKGDIAEGYSVSREKKESFPLTVTSAQKNPTAFYLCASSIGPGLRTYNEQFFGPGTRLTVL.

Here the CDR3 reads CAISEGLAGFFSSYEQYF. The CDR3 DNA is TGTGCCATCAGTGAGGGACTAGCGGGTTTTTTTAGCTCCTACGAGCAGTACTTC. The chain employs TRBV10-3 and TRBJ2-7, with 11 bases identical to TRBD2. CDR3 size: 18 residues. Germline V gene sequence: CDR1 ENHRY, CDR2 SYGVKD. Losses at the gene ends were 2 bases for V and 0 bases for J; bases not matched to a gene: 9.

This rearrangement joins TRBV29-1 to TRBJ2-3; no clear D. The CDR3 is made up of 12 amino acids. V lost 3 bases, J lost 2 bases, and 6 bases lay in between. The germline CDR1 and CDR2 sequences are SQVTM and ANQGSEA. CDR3 bases: TGCAGCGTTGAGGTCTACACAGATACGCAGTATTTT. Amino acid sequence: CSVEVYTDTQYF.

The count of this clone is one. The chain has TRBV4-2 and TRBJ2-6; D gene ambiguous. The V end was cut by 3 bases, the J end by 0 bases, with 3 bases between. The CDR3 runs to 14 residues. Germline V lookup: CDR1 LGHNA, CDR2 YNFKEQ. CDR3 in DNA: TGTGCCAGCAGCCACAGCTCTGGGGCCAACGTCCTGACTTTC. Translated, it gives CASSHSSGANVLTF.

The CDR3, as DNA: TGTGCCAGCAGCGGTAGTCTGCAGGGCAGGCACACTGAAGCTTTCTTT. The encoded protein is CASSGSLQGRHTEAFF. The chain is built from TRBV9 and TRBJ1-1; D is possibly TRBD1 (5 bases). CDR1 is SGDLS and CDR2 is YYNGEE in the germline V gene. This CDR3 region has 16 residues. The V end lost 3 bases, the J end lost 3 bases, and 18 bases lay between the germline ends.

The chain uses TRBV7-6 and TRBJ2-1; tentative D call: TRBD2 (5 bases). Trimming pared 1 base from V and 2 bases from J, leaving 9 bases between. The CDR3 loop spans 15 amino acids. Germline values: CDR1 SGHVS, CDR2 FNYEAQ. For the CDR3, the DNA is TGTGCCAGCAGCTTAGGACGAGGGACCTACAATGAGCAGTTCTTC. Translating it yields CASSLGRGTYNEQFF. The variable domain in full, with the rest retrieved from reference TRBV7-6 and TRBJ2-1, is GAGVSQSPRYKVTKRGQDVALRCDPISGHVSLYWYRQALGQGPEFLTYFNYEAQQDKSGLPNDRFSAERPEGSISTLTIQRTEQRDSAMYRCASSLGRGTYNEQFFGPGTRLTVL.

V is TRBV4-3 and J is TRBJ1-2; TRBD1 aligns across 7 bases. The CDR3 is 14 residues long. In germline, CDR1 is LGHNA, CDR2 YSLEER. V trimming: 4 bases; J trimming: 1 base; junction bases outside the gene matches: 3. DNA of the CDR3: TGCGCCAGCAGCCTGGGACAGTTTAACTATGGCTACACCTTC. It encodes CASSLGQFNYGYTF.

The genes are TRBV4-3 and TRBJ2-1; 9 nucleotides match TRBD2. The CDR3 loop spans 15 amino acids. Germline V gives CDR1 LGHNA, CDR2 YSLEER. V lost 3 bases, J lost 9 bases, and 9 bases stayed unmatched. Written as DNA, the CDR3 is TGCGCCAGCAGCCAGGAACTATTAGCGGGAGTTGAGCAGTTCTTC. Translated: CASSQELLAGVEQFF.

The rearrangement links TRBV19 to TRBJ1-2; 7 bases map to TRBD1. The CDR3 has 15 residues. Per germline, CDR1 LNHDA and CDR2 SQIVND (reference sequence). Losses at the gene ends were 8 bases for V and 5 bases for J; bases not matched to a gene: 14. The CDR3 protein is CASRIIGQAVYGYTF. CDR3 coding DNA: TGTGCCAGTCGAATCATCGGACAGGCAGTATATGGCTACACCTTC.